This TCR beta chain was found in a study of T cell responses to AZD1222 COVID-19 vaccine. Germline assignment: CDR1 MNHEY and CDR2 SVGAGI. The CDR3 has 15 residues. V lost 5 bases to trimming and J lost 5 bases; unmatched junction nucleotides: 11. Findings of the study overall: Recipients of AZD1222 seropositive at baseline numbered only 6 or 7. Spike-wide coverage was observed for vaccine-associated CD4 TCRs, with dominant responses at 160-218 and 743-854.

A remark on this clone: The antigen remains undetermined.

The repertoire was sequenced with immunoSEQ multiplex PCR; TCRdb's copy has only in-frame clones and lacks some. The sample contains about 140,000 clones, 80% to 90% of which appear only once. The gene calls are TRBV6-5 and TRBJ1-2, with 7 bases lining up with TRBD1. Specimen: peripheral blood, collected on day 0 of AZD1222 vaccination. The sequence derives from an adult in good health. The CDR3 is CASSLQGGARYGYTF. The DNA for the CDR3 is TGTGCCAGCAGTCTCCAGGGGGGCGCGCGATATGGCTACACCTTC.